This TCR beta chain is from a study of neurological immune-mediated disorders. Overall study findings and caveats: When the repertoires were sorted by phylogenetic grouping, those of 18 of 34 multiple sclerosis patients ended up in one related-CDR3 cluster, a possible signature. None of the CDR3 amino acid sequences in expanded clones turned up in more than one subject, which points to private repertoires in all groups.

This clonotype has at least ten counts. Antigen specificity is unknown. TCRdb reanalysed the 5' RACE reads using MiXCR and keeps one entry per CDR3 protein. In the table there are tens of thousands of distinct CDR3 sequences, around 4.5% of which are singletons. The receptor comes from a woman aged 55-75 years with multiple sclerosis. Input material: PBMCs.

The CDR3 DNA follows: TGTGCCAGCAGCTTGGGCCAGACGAACACCGGGGAGCTGTTTTTT. Residues: CASSLGQTNTGELFF. The chain joins TRBV5-4 to TRBJ2-2; D is ambiguous. V lost 0 bases and J lost 0, with 6 bases in between. Per germline, CDR1 SGHNT and CDR2 YYREEE (reference sequence). The CDR3 is 15 amino acids.